These T cell receptor beta chains were read from a single sample in a study of cytomegalovirus exposure and HLA in healthy donors. Repertoires were generated with immunoSEQ multiplex PCR, while TCRdb's copy carries only in-frame clones and drops some. The table records tens of thousands of clones, 82% of them present only once. The specimen was PBMCs. The origin of the receptors is a young man in good health and CMV-seronegative. Both conserved end residues are part of each CDR3. D genes are given only for firm matches. Some rows have no size entry. The others give once, few or many, or a class for an expanded clone.

J gene | CDR3 length | D gene | clone size | V gene | CDR3 protein | CDR3 DNA
TRBJ2-5 | 16 | TRBD2 | - | TRBV6-6 | CASRGRTSGGWETQYF | TGTGCCAGCAGGGGTAGGACTAGCGGGGGGTGGGAGACCCAGTACTTC
TRBJ2-3 | 18 | TRBD2 | once | TRBV7-2 | CASSPASGRRLLTDTQYF | TGTGCCAGCAGCCCCGCTAGCGGGAGGAGGCTCCTCACAGATACGCAGTATTTT
TRBJ2-3 | 13 | TRBD1 | - | TRBV11-1 | CASSPRQGVAQYF | TGTGCCAGCAGCCCAAGACAGGGCGTGGCGCAGTATTTT
TRBJ2-1 | 14 | - | - | TRBV27 | CASSSPHRVNEQFF | TGTGCCAGCAGTTCCCCCCACAGGGTCAATGAGCAGTTCTTC
TRBJ2-1 | 16 | TRBD2 | - | TRBV2 | CASNPIKSGTGNEQFF | TGTGCCAGCAACCCAATAAAAAGCGGGACTGGCAATGAGCAGTTCTTC
TRBJ2-5 | 16 | TRBD2 | - | TRBV9 | CASSVLAGGPRETQYF | TGTGCCAGCAGCGTACTAGCGGGGGGGCCTCGAGAGACCCAGTACTTC
TRBJ2-2 | 14 | TRBD2 | - | TRBV6-4 | CASSDGTSTGELFF | TGTGCCAGCAGTGACGGGACTAGCACCGGGGAGCTGTTTTTT
TRBJ2-7 | 17 | TRBD2 | - | TRBV25-1 | CASSDAKPGTSSYEQYF | TGTGCCAGCAGTGACGCTAAACCCGGGACTAGCTCCTACGAGCAGTACTTC
TRBJ2-1 | 15 | - | - | TRBV7-2 | CASRARGIPYNEQFF | TGTGCCAGCAGGGCCCGAGGGATCCCTTACAATGAGCAGTTCTTC
TRBJ2-2 | 14 | - | - | TRBV9 | CASSVGVYTGELFF | TGTGCCAGCAGCGTAGGAGTGTACACCGGGGAGCTGTTTTTT
TRBJ2-1 | 16 | - | - | TRBV30 | CAWSVRSSGKVGEQFF | TGTGCCTGGAGTGTACGGTCGTCAGGGAAGGTGGGTGAGCAGTTCTTC
TRBJ1-1 | 14 | - | - | TRBV19 | CASSQVGVNTEAFF | TGTGCCAGTAGCCAGGTCGGGGTGAACACTGAAGCTTTCTTT
TRBJ1-6 | 17 | - | - | TRBV6-4 | CASSEVAGSLNHSPLHF | TGTGCCAGCAGTGAGGTGGCGGGCAGCCTAAATCATTCACCCCTCCACTTT
TRBJ2-7 | 19 | - | - | TRBV13 | CASSFLFRTREDFSYEQYF | TGTGCCAGCAGCTTCCTTTTTAGGACTCGAGAGGATTTCTCCTACGAGCAGTACTTC
TRBJ1-5 | 13 | TRBD1 | few | TRBV27 | CASRTGKDQPQHF | TGTGCCAGCAGGACAGGGAAAGATCAGCCCCAGCATTTT
TRBJ1-4 | 14 | - | - | TRBV6-6 | CASSGGGSDEKLFF | TGTGCCAGCAGTGGGGGGGGGTCCGATGAAAAACTGTTTTTT
TRBJ1-5 | 16 | - | - | TRBV7-2 | CASSLVAGHSNQPQHF | TGTGCCAGCAGCTTAGTGGCAGGCCATAGCAATCAGCCCCAGCATTTT
TRBJ2-1 | 16 | TRBD2 | - | TRBV6-6 | CASTDGTSGPYNEQFF | TGTGCCAGCACCGACGGGACTAGCGGACCGTACAATGAGCAGTTCTTC
TRBJ2-3 | 16 | - | - | TRBV4-2 | CASSQDDSGNTDTQYF | TGTGCCAGCAGCCAAGATGATAGCGGAAACACAGATACGCAGTATTTT
TRBJ2-5 | 15 | TRBD2 | - | TRBV28 | CASRSTSGEQETQYF | TGTGCCAGCAGATCGACTAGCGGAGAGCAAGAGACCCAGTACTTC
TRBJ2-1 | 16 | - | - | TRBV7-6 | CASSFLTGSSYNEQFF | TGTGCCAGCAGCTTCCTAACAGGGAGCTCCTACAATGAGCAGTTCTTC
TRBJ2-7 | 11 | - | - | TRBV7-6 | CASSLGQEQYF | TGTGCCAGCAGCTTAGGACAGGAGCAGTACTTC
TRBJ2-2 | 15 | TRBD2 | - | TRBV10-3 | CAISERGVYTGELFF | TGTGCCATCAGTGAGCGGGGGGTGTACACCGGGGAGCTGTTTTTT
TRBJ1-5 | 14 | TRBD1 | - | TRBV6-5 | CASRGTGSNQPQHF | TGTGCCAGCAGGGGGACAGGCAGCAATCAGCCCCAGCATTTT
TRBJ1-1 | 14 | - | - | TRBV4-1 | CASSQVSGGAEAFF | TGCGCCAGCAGCCAAGTGTCTGGGGGCGCTGAAGCTTTCTTT
TRBJ1-1 | 13 | - | - | TRBV5-1 | CASSREGDTEAFF | TGCGCCAGCAGCCGAGAAGGGGACACTGAAGCTTTCTTT
TRBJ2-7 | 13 | - | once | TRBV5-1 | CASSLLIGYEQYF | TGCGCCAGCAGCTTGTTAATCGGCTACGAGCAGTACTTC
TRBJ2-7 | 16 | - | - | TRBV19 | CASSIIWGSDSYEQYF | TGTGCCAGTAGTATCATCTGGGGCTCCGACTCCTACGAGCAGTACTTC
TRBJ2-7 | 14 | - | - | TRBV7-9 | CSSSLRASGLEQYF | TGTTCCAGCAGCTTAAGAGCGAGCGGGCTCGAGCAGTACTTC
TRBJ2-7 | 16 | TRBD1 | - | TRBV7-9 | CASSLKPGQASYEQYF | TGTGCCAGCAGCTTAAAACCGGGACAGGCGTCCTACGAGCAGTACTTC
TRBJ2-1 | 11 | TRBD1 | once | TRBV19 | CASSTGGEQFF | TGTGCCAGTTCCACAGGGGGTGAGCAGTTCTTC
TRBJ2-7 | 16 | TRBD1 | - | TRBV18 | CASSPLPGQASYEQYF | TGTGCCAGCTCACCACTCCCGGGACAGGCGTCCTACGAGCAGTACTTC
TRBJ1-1 | 13 | - | - | TRBV28 | CASSPPSRTEAFF | TGTGCCAGCAGTCCCCCCAGCAGGACTGAAGCTTTCTTT
TRBJ2-5 | 15 | - | - | TRBV19 | CATSSDSGRSETQYF | TGTGCCACCTCATCGGACAGCGGCCGTTCAGAGACCCAGTACTTC
TRBJ2-7 | 12 | - | - | TRBV29-1 | CSVSLEGYEQYF | TGCAGCGTCTCTTTGGAGGGGTACGAGCAGTACTTC
TRBJ1-4 | 14 | TRBD1 | - | TRBV18 | CASSPTQGDEKLFF | TGTGCCAGCTCACCGACACAGGGGGACGAAAAACTGTTTTTT
TRBJ2-2 | 16 | TRBD2 | - | TRBV4-3 | CASSHTRGANTGELFF | TGCGCCAGCAGCCATACGCGGGGGGCGAACACCGGGGAGCTGTTTTTT
TRBJ2-1 | 18 | TRBD2 | - | TRBV19 | CASSIGTSGGAFYNEQFF | TGTGCCAGTAGTATTGGGACTAGCGGGGGGGCCTTCTACAATGAGCAGTTCTTC
TRBJ1-1 | 11 | - | few | TRBV10-3 | CAIGRNTEAFF | TGTGCCATCGGGAGGAACACTGAAGCTTTCTTT
TRBJ2-5 | 17 | TRBD2 | - | TRBV7-2 | CASSSRGRGANQETQYF | TGTGCCAGCAGCTCCCGTGGGCGGGGGGCGAACCAAGAGACCCAGTACTTC
TRBJ1-4 | 14 | TRBD1 | - | TRBV30 | CAWSWTGGFEKLFF | TGTGCCTGGAGTTGGACAGGGGGCTTTGAAAAACTGTTTTTT
TRBJ2-3 | 16 | TRBD2 | - | TRBV19 | CASSMISGIGSDTQYF | TGTGCCAGTAGTATGATAAGCGGGATCGGATCAGATACGCAGTATTTT
TRBJ2-2 | 16 | TRBD1 | - | TRBV9 | CASSVGDRANTGELFF | TGTGCCAGCAGCGTAGGGGACAGGGCTAACACCGGGGAGCTGTTTTTT
TRBJ1-2 | 14 | TRBD1 | - | TRBV13 | CASSLADRGYGYTF | TGTGCCAGCAGCTTAGCAGACAGGGGCTATGGCTACACCTTC
TRBJ2-1 | 15 | - | - | TRBV14 | CASSPPRASPNEQFF | TGTGCCAGCAGCCCCCCCCGGGCTAGCCCAAATGAGCAGTTCTTC
TRBJ1-5 | 15 | TRBD1 | - | TRBV6-1 | CASRRGQLSNQPQHF | TGTGCCAGCAGGAGGGGACAGCTAAGCAATCAGCCCCAGCATTTT
TRBJ2-7 | 11 | - | - | TRBV2 | CASSTGFEQYF | TGTGCCAGCAGCACAGGGTTCGAGCAGTACTTC
TRBJ2-5 | 14 | - | - | TRBV7-2 | CASSTTAEGVTQYF | TGTGCCAGCAGCACCACCGCGGAGGGCGTGACCCAGTACTTC
TRBJ2-7 | 14 | - | once | TRBV4-1 | CASSQAGAGSEQYF | TGCGCCAGCAGCCAAGCAGGGGCCGGTTCCGAGCAGTACTTC
TRBJ1-5 | 13 | - | - | TRBV4-1 | CASSMGANQPQNF | TGCGCCAGCAGTATGGGGGCCAATCAGCCCCAGAATTTT
TRBJ1-2 | 16 | TRBD1 | - | TRBV7-2 | CASSLPPGQGAGGYTF | TGTGCCAGCAGCTTACCACCGGGACAGGGGGCGGGCGGCTACACCTTC
TRBJ2-7 | 15 | TRBD2 | - | TRBV7-3 | CASSLLAGGLYEQYF | TGTGCCAGCAGCTTACTAGCGGGAGGACTCTACGAGCAGTACTTC
TRBJ2-7 | 11 | - | few | TRBV20-1 | CSANRDNEQYF | TGCAGTGCTAACAGGGATAACGAGCAGTACTTC
TRBJ2-3 | 19 | TRBD2 | once | TRBV4-2 | CASSQDIGSGGPVTDTQYF | TGTGCCAGCAGCCAAGATATCGGTAGCGGGGGGCCTGTCACAGATACGCAGTATTTT
TRBJ1-1 | 12 | - | few | TRBV5-1 | CASSLASGEAFF | TGCGCCAGCAGCTTGGCCTCGGGTGAAGCTTTCTTT
TRBJ1-2 | 11 | TRBD1 | - | TRBV27 | CASTRDRGFHF | TGTGCCAGCACGAGGGACAGGGGGTTCCACTTC
TRBJ1-1 | 15 | - | - | TRBV2 | CASSGRGAWNTEAFF | TGTGCCAGCAGTGGCCGGGGGGCCTGGAACACTGAAGCTTTCTTT
TRBJ2-7 | 16 | TRBD2 | - | TRBV4-3 | CASSQVLAGGLYEQYF | TGCGCCAGCAGCCAAGTACTAGCGGGGGGGTTGTACGAGCAGTACTTC
TRBJ1-4 | 17 | TRBD1 | once | TRBV15 | CATQTTKGASLDEKLFF | TGTGCCACCCAGACGACTAAGGGGGCTTCTTTAGATGAAAAACTGTTTTTT
TRBJ2-1 | 16 | TRBD1 | - | TRBV9 | CASSAGDRGIVNEQFF | TGTGCCAGCAGCGCCGGGGACAGGGGAATCGTCAATGAGCAGTTCTTC